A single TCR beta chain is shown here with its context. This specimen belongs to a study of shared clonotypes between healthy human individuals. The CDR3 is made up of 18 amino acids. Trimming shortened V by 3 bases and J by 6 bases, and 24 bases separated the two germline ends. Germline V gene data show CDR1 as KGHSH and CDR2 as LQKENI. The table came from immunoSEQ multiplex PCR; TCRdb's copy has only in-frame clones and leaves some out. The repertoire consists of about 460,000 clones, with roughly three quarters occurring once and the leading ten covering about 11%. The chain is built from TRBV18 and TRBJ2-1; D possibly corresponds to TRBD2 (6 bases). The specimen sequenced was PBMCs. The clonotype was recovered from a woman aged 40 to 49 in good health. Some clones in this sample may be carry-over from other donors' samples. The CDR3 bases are TGTGCCAGCTCACCGGGCCTAGTTGGAGGGCATGGGGGCAATGAGCAGTTCTTC. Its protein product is CASSPGLVGGHGGNEQFF. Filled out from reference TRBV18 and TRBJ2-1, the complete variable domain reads NAGVMQNPRHLVRRRGQEARLRCSPMKGHSHVYWYRQLPEEGLKFMVYLQKENIIDESGMPKERFSAEFPKEGPSILRIQQVVRGDSAAYFCASSPGLVGGHGGNEQFFGPGTRLTVL.